This T cell receptor (beta chain) stems from a study of T-cell reconstitution after alpha-beta-depleted transplantation in children. Whole-study findings and limits: Alpha-beta T cells present about two months after transplant were reported to originate from several hundred expanded graft clones. Newly produced T cells mostly accounted for T-cell counts and diversity one year post-transplant.

For this clonotype: Its antigen is unknown.

Preparation of the TCRbeta library used unique molecular identifiers. TCRdb redid the calling of the PCR reads with MiXCR, one entry per CDR3 protein. The data show around 500,000 distinct CDR3 sequences, roughly 23% seen once. Trimming pared 5 bases from V and 1 base from J, leaving 14 bases between. The CDR3 extends over 14 amino acids. The germline gives CDR1 DFQATT, CDR2 SNEGSKA (reference sequence). The sequence was collected from a boy less than two years old who had a stem cell transplant for acute myeloid leukemia, so the T cells may come from the graft donor. The rearrangement uses TRBV20-1 and TRBJ1-1; TRBD1 might be the D (5 bases). The starting material was PBMCs, mostly from graft donor cells, obtained 360 days after TCRalphabeta/CD19-depleted stem cell transplant. The CDR3 DNA reads as TGCAGTGCTCACCGGGACCCTAGGAACACTGAAGCTTTCTTT. Amino acids: CSAHRDPRNTEAFF.